This T cell receptor (beta chain) was observed in a study of cytomegalovirus exposure and HLA in healthy donors. General study points: The majority of TCR sequences were rare, yet some public TCRs appeared in many donors. With DRB1 most and HLA-C fewest, TCR association rates differed between HLA loci in a later analysis. A later analysis found most CMV-associated TCR beta chains apparently HLA-restricted.

The CDR3 runs 16 residues. The germline V and J ends were trimmed by 6 bases and 3 bases, with 20 bases remaining between them. Germline lookup yields CDR1 SGHAT and CDR2 FQNNGV. A word on this clone: Its specificity is unknown.

PCR was performed using 60 Vbeta and 13 Jbeta primers. Data came from immunoSEQ multiplex PCR; TCRdb stores just in-frame clones and leaves some out. Of over 250,000 clones in the sample, roughly 89% are singletons; the top ten hold around 4%. Sequenced input: PBMCs. This chain uses TRBV11-2 with TRBJ1-1; D uncertain. This receptor was taken from a man in his forties in good health and CMV-seropositive. CDR3: CASRLLGGQKDTEAFF. CDR3 nucleotides: TGTGCCAGCAGACTACTAGGAGGGCAGAAGGACACTGAAGCTTTCTTT.